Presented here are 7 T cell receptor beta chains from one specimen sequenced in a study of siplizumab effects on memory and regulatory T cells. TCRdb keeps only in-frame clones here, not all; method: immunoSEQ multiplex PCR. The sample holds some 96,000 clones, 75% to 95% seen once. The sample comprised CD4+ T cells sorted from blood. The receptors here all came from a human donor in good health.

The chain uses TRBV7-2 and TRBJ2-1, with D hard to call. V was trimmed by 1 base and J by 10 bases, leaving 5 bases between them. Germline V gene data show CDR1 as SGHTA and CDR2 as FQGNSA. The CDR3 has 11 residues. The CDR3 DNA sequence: TGTGCCAGCAGCTTAGTAGGAGAGCAGTTCTTC. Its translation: CASSLVGEQFF.

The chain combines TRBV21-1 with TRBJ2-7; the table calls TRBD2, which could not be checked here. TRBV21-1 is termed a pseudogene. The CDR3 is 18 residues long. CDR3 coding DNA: TGTGCCAGCAGCAAAGTTTGCTCGGGGGGAGGAAGCTCCTACGAGCAGTACTTC. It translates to CASSKVCSGGGSSYEQYF.

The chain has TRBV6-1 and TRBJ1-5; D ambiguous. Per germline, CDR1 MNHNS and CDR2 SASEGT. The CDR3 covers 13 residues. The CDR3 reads CAGCSYSNQPQHF. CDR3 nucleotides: TGTGCAGGGTGTAGTTATAGCAATCAGCCCCAGCATTTT.

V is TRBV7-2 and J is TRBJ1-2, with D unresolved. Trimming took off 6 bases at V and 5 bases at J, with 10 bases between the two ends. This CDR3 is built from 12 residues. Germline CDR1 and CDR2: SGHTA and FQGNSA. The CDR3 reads CASSSGPYGYTF. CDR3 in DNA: TGTGCCAGCAGTTCCGGGCCTTATGGCTACACCTTC.

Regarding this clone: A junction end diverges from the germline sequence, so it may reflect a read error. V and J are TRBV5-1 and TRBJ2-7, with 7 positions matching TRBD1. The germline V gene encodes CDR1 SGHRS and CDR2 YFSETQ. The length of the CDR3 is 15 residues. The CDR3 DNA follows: TGTGCCAGCAGCCCATCGACAGGGCTCTCCTACGAGCAGTACTTC. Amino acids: CASSPSTGLSYEQYF.

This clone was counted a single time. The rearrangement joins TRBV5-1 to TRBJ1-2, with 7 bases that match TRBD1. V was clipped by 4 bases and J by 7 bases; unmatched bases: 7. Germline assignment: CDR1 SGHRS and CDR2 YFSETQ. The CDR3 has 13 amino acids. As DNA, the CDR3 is TGCGCCAGCAGCACAGACAGGGTGACTGGCTACACCTTC. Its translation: CASSTDRVTGYTF.

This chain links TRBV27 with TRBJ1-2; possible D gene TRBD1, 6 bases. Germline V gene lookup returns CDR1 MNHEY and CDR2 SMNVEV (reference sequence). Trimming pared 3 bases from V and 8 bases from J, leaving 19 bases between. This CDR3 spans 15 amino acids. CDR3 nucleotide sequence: TGTGCCAGCAGTTTTCAAATTACACAGGGTTGGGGCTACACCTTC. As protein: CASSFQITQGWGYTF.